Described below is a single TCR beta chain sequence and its context. Its antigen is currently unknown. This entry belongs to a study of beta chain features in type 1 diabetes. Whole-study findings and limits: In comparison with healthy donors, patients had naive, central memory and Treg TCRB repertoires that appeared more similar. Among patients with Type 1 diabetes, TCRB CDR3s were moderately but significantly shorter in every one of the four CD4+ subsets.

Reverse transcription of all isolated RNA meant that expressed TCRB transcripts were sequenced. Around 3.9 million reads per sample were averaged for naive, central memory and regulatory samples. Profiling relied on immunoSEQ multiplex PCR, and the TCRdb table lists in-frame clones only, not all of them. The table has 160,000 or so clones, over 8.5% seen once. Germline V gene sequence: CDR1 GTSNPN, CDR2 SVGIG (reference sequence). CDR3 length: 14 amino acids. Trimming took off 3 bases at V and 2 bases at J, with 11 bases between the two ends. Sequenced sample: central memory CD4+ T cells from blood. J is TRBJ1-3 and V is TRBV30, with D possibly TRBD1 on 5 matching bases. The origin of this receptor is a man between 18 and 35 years old in good health. The CDR3 bases are TGTGCCTGGAGCGCAGGGCGGCCTGGAAACACCATATATTTT. Protein sequence: CAWSAGRPGNTIYF. The whole variable domain, remainder taken from reference TRBV30 and TRBJ1-3, is SQTIHQWPATLVQPVGSPLSLECTVEGTSNPNLYWYRQAAGRGLQLLFYSVGIGQISSEVPQNLSASRPQDRQFILSSKKLLLSDSGFYLCAWSAGRPGNTIYFGEGSWLTVV.